The T cell receptor beta chain under discussion was sequenced for a study of OX40 agonist ivuxolimab in advanced cancers. In germline, CDR1 is SGHRS, CDR2 YFSETQ. The V gene lost 0 bases and the J gene lost 5 bases, with 14 bases spanning the gap. The CDR3 is 15 residues long. In its sample, this clone was seen a few times. The table came from immunoSEQ multiplex PCR; TCRdb's copy has only in-frame clones and leaves some out. The sample includes 15,000 to 20,000 clones, 84% of them seen just once. This rearrangement joins TRBV5-1 to TRBJ2-5; maybe TRBD1 (8 bases). Here the sequenced sample was CD4+ or CD8+ T cells sorted from blood, taken in a trial of the OX40 agonist ivuxolimab. The sequence was collected from an adult with an advanced solid tumor such as melanoma, head and neck, liver or kidney cancer. The CDR3 DNA reads TGCGCCAGCAGCTTGGCAGGACAGGGAGGGGAGACCCAGTACTTC. As protein: CASSLAGQGGETQYF.